Reported below is one T cell receptor (beta chain). These data belong to a study of blood T cell repertoires in COVID-19. Overall study context: Samples taken during acute and convalescent COVID-19 were collected in the United States, Italy and Spain. PBMCs, B-cell-depleted T cells, or T cells provided the cDNA or gDNA that made up the material.

The CDR3 has 14 amino acids. Germline CDR1 and CDR2: SNHLY and FYNNEI. V was pared by 5 bases and J by 1 base, with 8 bases between. Original processing methods: Using reference gene primer amplification, nucleated cell counts were estimated. The assay was immunoSEQ multiplex PCR, and TCRdb's table has in-frame clones only and misses some. Clone size and the V and J calls come from that table; the DNA yielded D and trimming. The sample has 150,000 or so clones; 80% to 85% are singletons. The TCR was taken from a woman aged 60-75 years with acute or convalescent COVID-19. The sequencing input was peripheral blood. The chain is built from TRBV2 and TRBJ1-4; D gene uncertain. CDR3 in DNA: TGTGCCAGCAGTTTCAGGATAACTAATGAAAAACTGTTTTTT. Its protein product is CASSFRITNEKLFF.